Listed below are T cell receptor beta chains from one sample, sequenced in a study of blood T cell repertoires in COVID-19. Profiled with immunoSEQ multiplex PCR; TCRdb holds only in-frame clones, not every one. The profile shows about 360,000 clones, roughly 86% of them singletons. What was sequenced was peripheral blood. Receptors were obtained from a human donor in a cohort sampled during active COVID-19. Both conserved end residues are part of each CDR3. The order of the fields is V gene, clone size, D gene, J gene, CDR3 DNA, CDR3 protein. D genes are given only for firm matches. Clone size is not always given. Where it is, it says once, few, many or a class for expanded clones.

V gene: TRBV10-3
clone size: .
D gene: TRBD1
J gene: TRBJ1-5
CDR3 DNA: TGTGCCAGCCGGGACAGGACCGATCAGCCCCAGCATTTT
CDR3 protein: CASRDRTDQPQHF

V gene: TRBV10-1
clone size: .
D gene: .
J gene: TRBJ2-7
CDR3 DNA: TGCGCCATCCTCCGGCTCCAGGGGCCCTACGAGCAGTACTTC
CDR3 protein: CAILRLQGPYEQYF

V gene: TRBV5-1
clone size: .
D gene: TRBD1
J gene: TRBJ2-1
CDR3 DNA: TGCGCCAGCAGCTTGGATCCAGGGGGTGCGGACAATGAGCAGTTCTTC
CDR3 protein: CASSLDPGGADNEQFF

V gene: TRBV19
clone size: .
D gene: .
J gene: TRBJ1-2
CDR3 DNA: TGTGCCAGTAGTATCCGAAACGGGGGCTACACCTTC
CDR3 protein: CASSIRNGGYTF

V gene: TRBV6-5
clone size: .
D gene: TRBD1
J gene: TRBJ1-6
CDR3 DNA: TGTGCCAGCAGTTATCTCGGACAGGGAAATAATTCACCCCTCCACTTT
CDR3 protein: CASSYLGQGNNSPLHF

V gene: TRBV19
clone size: .
D gene: .
J gene: TRBJ1-4
CDR3 DNA: TGTGCCAGTAGTACTGGGAGGGCAGGGAATGAAAAACTGTTTTTT
CDR3 protein: CASSTGRAGNEKLFF

V gene: TRBV15
clone size: .
D gene: TRBD1
J gene: TRBJ2-2
CDR3 DNA: TGTGCCACCAGCAGAGACAGGGGGCCGGGCACCGGGGAGCTGTTTTTT
CDR3 protein: CATSRDRGPGTGELFF

V gene: TRBV6-6
clone size: .
D gene: TRBD1
J gene: TRBJ1-2
CDR3 DNA: TGTGCCAGCAGTTACTCGACAGGGGCATCGGATGGCTACACCTTC
CDR3 protein: CASSYSTGASDGYTF

V gene: TRBV5-1
clone size: .
D gene: .
J gene: TRBJ2-3
CDR3 DNA: TGCGCCAGCAGCTTGGAGTCGGGGTTTGGGACAGATACGCAGTATTTT
CDR3 protein: CASSLESGFGTDTQYF

V gene: TRBV7-8
clone size: .
D gene: .
J gene: TRBJ1-5
CDR3 DNA: TGTGCCAGCAGCTTAGCGAGGGGGGGGGTTCAGCCCCAGCATTTT
CDR3 protein: CASSLARGGVQPQHF

V gene: TRBV3-1/TRBV3-2
clone size: .
D gene: .
J gene: TRBJ1-2
CDR3 DNA: TGTGCCAGCAGCCAAGAAGGACAGTCCCTCTATGGCTACACCTTC
CDR3 protein: CASSQEGQSLYGYTF

V gene: TRBV6-2/TRBV6-3
clone size: .
D gene: .
J gene: TRBJ1-5
CDR3 DNA: TGTGCCAGCAGCCGAGGACAGCCTAATAGCAATCAGCCCCAGCATTTT
CDR3 protein: CASSRGQPNSNQPQHF

V gene: TRBV20-1
clone size: once
D gene: TRBD2
J gene: TRBJ2-3
CDR3 DNA: TGCAGTGCTAGTATAGGGCTAGCGGGAGGGGATCAGGGCGCAGATACGCAGTATTTT
CDR3 protein: CSASIGLAGGDQGADTQYF

V gene: TRBV6-6
clone size: .
D gene: .
J gene: TRBJ2-5
CDR3 DNA: TGTGCCAGCAGTTCCAGACTAGTGACTAAAGAGACCCAGTACTTC
CDR3 protein: CASSSRLVTKETQYF

V gene: TRBV7-9
clone size: .
D gene: .
J gene: TRBJ2-7
CDR3 DNA: TGTGCCAGCAGCTTAGCTAGCGCCTCCTACGAGCAGTACTTC
CDR3 protein: CASSLASASYEQYF

V gene: TRBV6-6
clone size: .
D gene: .
J gene: TRBJ2-7
CDR3 DNA: TGTGCCAGCAGCACGGGACAACGTTGGAACGAGCAGTACTTC
CDR3 protein: CASSTGQRWNEQYF

V gene: TRBV7-9
clone size: few
D gene: TRBD1
J gene: TRBJ1-2
CDR3 DNA: TGTGCCAGCAGCTTAGGTCAAGGGACAGGGGCGTCTGGCTACACCTTC
CDR3 protein: CASSLGQGTGASGYTF

V gene: TRBV10-3
clone size: .
D gene: TRBD2
J gene: TRBJ2-3
CDR3 DNA: TGTGCCATCAGCCCAATTAGCGGGGGGGCAGATACGCAGTATTTT
CDR3 protein: CAISPISGGADTQYF

V gene: TRBV2
clone size: few
D gene: .
J gene: TRBJ1-2
CDR3 DNA: TGTGCCAGCAGTGACGGAGGGTTCGGCTACACCTTC
CDR3 protein: CASSDGGFGYTF

V gene: TRBV2
clone size: .
D gene: .
J gene: TRBJ2-1
CDR3 DNA: TGTGCCAGCATGGGGCGCATCGTTGGCAATGAGCAGTTCTTC
CDR3 protein: CASMGRIVGNEQFF

V gene: TRBV4-1
clone size: .
D gene: .
J gene: TRBJ1-1
CDR3 DNA: TGCGCCAGCAGCGGTCGCGGAGCTTTCTTT
CDR3 protein: CASSGRGAFF

V gene: TRBV7-3
clone size: .
D gene: TRBD2
J gene: TRBJ2-2
CDR3 DNA: TGTGCCAGCAGCCTCAGACCGAGCGGGGGGCTTTCCTGGGACACCGGGGAGCTGTTTTTT
CDR3 protein: CASSLRPSGGLSWDTGELFF

V gene: TRBV6-5
clone size: .
D gene: .
J gene: TRBJ1-5
CDR3 DNA: TGTGCCAGCAGTCGGGCGGGTAGCAATCAGCCCCAGCATTTT
CDR3 protein: CASSRAGSNQPQHF

V gene: TRBV30
clone size: once
D gene: .
J gene: TRBJ1-3
CDR3 DNA: TGTGCCTGCGACGTTACAGGGTCCGGAAACACCATATATTTT
CDR3 protein: CACDVTGSGNTIYF

V gene: TRBV5-1
clone size: .
D gene: .
J gene: TRBJ2-3
CDR3 DNA: TGCGCCAGCACCTCTCAGGGCACAGATACGCAGTATTTT
CDR3 protein: CASTSQGTDTQYF

V gene: TRBV9
clone size: .
D gene: .
J gene: TRBJ2-1
CDR3 DNA: TGTGCCAGCAGCGTAGGGCGGGTAGGGGGATACAATGAGCAGTTCTTC
CDR3 protein: CASSVGRVGGYNEQFF

V gene: TRBV4-1
clone size: .
D gene: .
J gene: TRBJ1-6
CDR3 DNA: TGCGCCAGCAGCCAAGGAATAACAGGGCCCTATAATTCACCCCTCCACTTT
CDR3 protein: CASSQGITGPYNSPLHF

V gene: TRBV5-1
clone size: .
D gene: TRBD1
J gene: TRBJ2-1
CDR3 DNA: TGCGCCAGCAGCGCCGGACAGGGGGCACACAATGAGCAGTTCTTC
CDR3 protein: CASSAGQGAHNEQFF

V gene: TRBV30
clone size: few
D gene: .
J gene: TRBJ1-3
CDR3 DNA: TGTGCCTGGATGTACTCGGGAAACACCATATATTTT
CDR3 protein: CAWMYSGNTIYF

V gene: TRBV5-4
clone size: once
D gene: TRBD2
J gene: TRBJ2-1
CDR3 DNA: TGTGCCAGCAGCCGGGGACTATACAGCTCCTACAATGAGCAGTTCTTC
CDR3 protein: CASSRGLYSSYNEQFF

V gene: TRBV5-6
clone size: .
D gene: TRBD1
J gene: TRBJ1-6
CDR3 DNA: TGTGCCAGCAGGAGGGACAGGCGGTTTAATTCACCCCTCCACTTT
CDR3 protein: CASRRDRRFNSPLHF

V gene: TRBV11-2
clone size: .
D gene: .
J gene: TRBJ2-1
CDR3 DNA: TGTGCCAGCAGCTTTACCTACTCCTACAATGAGCAGTTCTTC
CDR3 protein: CASSFTYSYNEQFF

V gene: TRBV9
clone size: .
D gene: .
J gene: TRBJ2-2
CDR3 DNA: TGTGCCAGCAGCGCCCTCACAGGGAACACCGGGGAGCTGTTTTTT
CDR3 protein: CASSALTGNTGELFF

V gene: TRBV4-2
clone size: .
D gene: TRBD1
J gene: TRBJ1-6
CDR3 DNA: TGTGCCAGCAGCCAAGAGTACCGACAGGGGGTTTCACCCCTCCACTTT
CDR3 protein: CASSQEYRQGVSPLHF

V gene: TRBV3-1/TRBV3-2
clone size: .
D gene: .
J gene: TRBJ2-5
CDR3 DNA: TGTGCCAGCAAAAGGACAGAGACACAAGAGACCCAGTACTTC
CDR3 protein: CASKRTETQETQYF

V gene: TRBV5-8
clone size: .
D gene: .
J gene: TRBJ2-2
CDR3 DNA: TGTGCCAGCAGCCGGGACACAAACACCGGGGAGCTGTTTTTT
CDR3 protein: CASSRDTNTGELFF

V gene: TRBV5-5
clone size: .
D gene: .
J gene: TRBJ1-1
CDR3 DNA: TGTGCCAGCAGCTTGGCCAGGGCAGGGGCCCTGAACACTGAAGCTTTCTTT
CDR3 protein: CASSLARAGALNTEAFF

V gene: TRBV7-9
clone size: .
D gene: TRBD1
J gene: TRBJ1-2
CDR3 DNA: TGTGCCAGCAGCCTAGGGGGCTCCGATGGCTACACCTTC
CDR3 protein: CASSLGGSDGYTF

V gene: TRBV9
clone size: .
D gene: TRBD1
J gene: TRBJ1-2
CDR3 DNA: TGTGCCAGCAGCACGACAGGGACTAACTATGGCTACACCTTC
CDR3 protein: CASSTTGTNYGYTF

V gene: TRBV27
clone size: .
D gene: .
J gene: TRBJ2-3
CDR3 DNA: TGTGCCAGCAGTCTACACAAAACTATCACAGATACGCAGTATTTT
CDR3 protein: CASSLHKTITDTQYF

V gene: TRBV15
clone size: .
D gene: TRBD2
J gene: TRBJ2-1
CDR3 DNA: TGTGCCACCAGCAGAGGAGGCGGGAGGGGGAATGAGCAGTTCTTC
CDR3 protein: CATSRGGGRGNEQFF

V gene: TRBV5-1
clone size: .
D gene: .
J gene: TRBJ1-1
CDR3 DNA: TGCGCCAGCAGCTTGGAGAAGACAGAAGCTTTCTTT
CDR3 protein: CASSLEKTEAFF

V gene: TRBV24-1
clone size: .
D gene: TRBD2
J gene: TRBJ2-1
CDR3 DNA: TGTGCCACCAGTGATTCCTTCTTAGCGGGAGCTTCCTACAATGAGCAGTTCTTC
CDR3 protein: CATSDSFLAGASYNEQFF

V gene: TRBV6-5
clone size: .
D gene: TRBD1
J gene: TRBJ1-6
CDR3 DNA: TGTGCCAGCTACAGGGGGTATAATTCACCCCTCCACTTT
CDR3 protein: CASYRGYNSPLHF

V gene: TRBV6-1
clone size: .
D gene: TRBD1
J gene: TRBJ1-1
CDR3 DNA: TGTGCCAGCAGTGGAGGGACAGACTCTACGGGAACTGAAGCTTTCTTT
CDR3 protein: CASSGGTDSTGTEAFF

V gene: TRBV20-1
clone size: .
D gene: .
J gene: TRBJ2-1
CDR3 DNA: TGCAGTGCTAGTCGTGATGGGCGGAGGGCGGATGAGCAGTTCTTC
CDR3 protein: CSASRDGRRADEQFF

V gene: TRBV7-2
clone size: .
D gene: .
J gene: TRBJ2-2
CDR3 DNA: TGTGCCAGCAGCCCATCGAGGGGGGGCGCGAACACCGGGGAGCTGTTTTTT
CDR3 protein: CASSPSRGGANTGELFF

V gene: TRBV30
clone size: .
D gene: .
J gene: TRBJ1-4
CDR3 DNA: TGTGCCTGGAGTGCGAGCCGGTTCGGTGAAAAACTGTTTTTT
CDR3 protein: CAWSASRFGEKLFF

V gene: TRBV3-1/TRBV3-2
clone size: .
D gene: .
J gene: TRBJ2-7
CDR3 DNA: TGTGCCAGCAGCCAAACTAGCACCTACGAGCAGTACTTC
CDR3 protein: CASSQTSTYEQYF

V gene: TRBV30
clone size: few
D gene: .
J gene: TRBJ1-6
CDR3 DNA: TGTGCCTGGAGCCCCCGACAGGATTCACCCCTCCACTTT
CDR3 protein: CAWSPRQDSPLHF

V gene: TRBV7-9
clone size: .
D gene: TRBD2
J gene: TRBJ2-3
CDR3 DNA: TGTGCCAGCAGTCCCCCCCTTTTAGCGGGGAGCACAGATACGCAGTATTTT
CDR3 protein: CASSPPLLAGSTDTQYF

V gene: TRBV7-9
clone size: .
D gene: TRBD2
J gene: TRBJ2-1
CDR3 DNA: TGTGCCAGCAGCTTTCTAGCGGGAGGGGGCAATGAGCAGTTCTTC
CDR3 protein: CASSFLAGGGNEQFF

V gene: TRBV5-5
clone size: .
D gene: .
J gene: TRBJ1-2
CDR3 DNA: TGTGCCAGCAGCCCTTTGACGGGGAGTCCGTACTATGGCTACACCTTC
CDR3 protein: CASSPLTGSPYYGYTF